This T cell receptor beta chain is from a study of type 1 and type 2 diabetes patients. PCR was run on genomic DNA. A primer set of 30 forward and 13 reverse primers amplified the CDR3. TCRdb redid the calling of the multiplex PCR reads with MiXCR, one entry per CDR3 protein. The sample lists around 300,000 distinct CDR3 sequences, roughly 50% occurring once. Deletions cut 6 bases from V and 4 bases from J, with 18 bases between. This CDR3 comprises 16 residues. The germline CDR1 and CDR2 sequences are MNHEY and SVGAGI. Sequenced material: peripheral blood mononuclear cells (PBMCs). This rearrangement joins TRBV6-5 to TRBJ1-4; D is possibly TRBD1 (6 bases). The sequence came from a man between 18 and 35 years old with type 2 diabetes. CDR3 nucleotides: TGTGCCAGCAGGTCCCACGGGGGGCTTAGTAATGAAAAACTGTTTTTT. Translated, it gives CASRSHGGLSNEKLFF.